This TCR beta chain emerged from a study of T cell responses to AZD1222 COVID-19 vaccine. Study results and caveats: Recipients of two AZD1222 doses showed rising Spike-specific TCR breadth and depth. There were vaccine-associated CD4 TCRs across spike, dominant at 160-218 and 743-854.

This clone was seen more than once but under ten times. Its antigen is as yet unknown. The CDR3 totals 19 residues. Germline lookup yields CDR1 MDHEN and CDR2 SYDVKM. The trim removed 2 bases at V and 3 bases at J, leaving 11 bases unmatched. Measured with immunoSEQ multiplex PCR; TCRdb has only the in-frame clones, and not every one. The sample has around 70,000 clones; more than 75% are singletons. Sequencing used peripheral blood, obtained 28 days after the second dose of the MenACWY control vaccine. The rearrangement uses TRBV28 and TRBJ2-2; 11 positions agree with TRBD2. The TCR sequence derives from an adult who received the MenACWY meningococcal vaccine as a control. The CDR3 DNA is TGTGCCAGCAGTTTACAGACCTGGGGTAGCGGGAGGGACACCGGGGAGCTGTTTTTT. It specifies CASSLQTWGSGRDTGELFF.